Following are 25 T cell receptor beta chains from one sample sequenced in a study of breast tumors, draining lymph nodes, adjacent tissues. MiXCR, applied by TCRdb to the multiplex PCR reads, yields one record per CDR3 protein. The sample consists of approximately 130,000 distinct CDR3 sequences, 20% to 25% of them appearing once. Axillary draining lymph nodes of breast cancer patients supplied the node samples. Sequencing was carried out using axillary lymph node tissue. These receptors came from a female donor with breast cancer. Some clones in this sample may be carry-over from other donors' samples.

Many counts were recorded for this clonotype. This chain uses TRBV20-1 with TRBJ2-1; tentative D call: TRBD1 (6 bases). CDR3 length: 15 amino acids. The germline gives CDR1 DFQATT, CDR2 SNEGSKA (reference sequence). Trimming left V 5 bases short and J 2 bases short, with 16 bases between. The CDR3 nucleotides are TGCAGTGCTGCCCCACAGGGAGCTCCCTACAATGAGCAGTTCTTC. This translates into CSAAPQGAPYNEQFF.

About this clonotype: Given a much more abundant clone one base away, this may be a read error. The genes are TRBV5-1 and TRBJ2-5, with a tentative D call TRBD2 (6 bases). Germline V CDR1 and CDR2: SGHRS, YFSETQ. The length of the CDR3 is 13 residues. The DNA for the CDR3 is TGCGCCAACAGCTCCTTAGGAGGGGAGACCCAGTACTTC. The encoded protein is CANSSLGGETQYF. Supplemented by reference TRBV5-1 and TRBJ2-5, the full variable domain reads KAGVTQTPRYLIKTRGQQVTLSCSPISGHRSVSWYQQTPGQGLQFLFEYFSETQRNKGNFPGRFSGRQFSNSRSEMNVSTLELGDSALYLCANSSLGGETQYFGPGTRLLVL.

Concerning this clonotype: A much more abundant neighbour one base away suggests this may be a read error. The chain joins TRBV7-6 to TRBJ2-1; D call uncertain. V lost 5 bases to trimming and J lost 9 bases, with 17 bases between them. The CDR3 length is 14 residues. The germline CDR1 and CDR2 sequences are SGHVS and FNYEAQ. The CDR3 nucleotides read TGTGCCAGCAGCGGTAGACGACTGGTCGGTGAGCAGTTCTTC. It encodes CASSGRRLVGEQFF. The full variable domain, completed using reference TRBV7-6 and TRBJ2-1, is GAGVSQSPRYKVTKRGQDVALRCDPISGHVSLYWYRQALGQGPEFLTYFNYEAQQDKSGLPNDRFSAERPEGSISTLTIQRTEQRDSAMYRCASSGRRLVGEQFFGPGTRLTVL.

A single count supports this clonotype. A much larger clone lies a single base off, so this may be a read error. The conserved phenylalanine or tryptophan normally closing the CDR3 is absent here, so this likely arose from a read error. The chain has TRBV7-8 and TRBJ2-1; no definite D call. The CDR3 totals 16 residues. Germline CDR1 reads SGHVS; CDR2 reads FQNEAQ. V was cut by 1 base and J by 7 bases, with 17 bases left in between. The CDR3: CASSLGSVANQNEQFL. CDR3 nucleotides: TGTGCCAGCAGCTTAGGATCGGTTGCGAACCAGAATGAGCAGTTCCTC.

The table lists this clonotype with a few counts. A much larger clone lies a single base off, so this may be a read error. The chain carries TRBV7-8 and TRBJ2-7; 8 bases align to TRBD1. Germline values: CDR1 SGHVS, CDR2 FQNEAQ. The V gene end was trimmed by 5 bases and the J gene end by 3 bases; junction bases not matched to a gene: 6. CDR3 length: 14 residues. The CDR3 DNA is TGTGCCAGCAGCCGACAGGGGCCTCTCTACGAGCAGTACTTC. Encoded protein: CASSRQGPLYEQYF.

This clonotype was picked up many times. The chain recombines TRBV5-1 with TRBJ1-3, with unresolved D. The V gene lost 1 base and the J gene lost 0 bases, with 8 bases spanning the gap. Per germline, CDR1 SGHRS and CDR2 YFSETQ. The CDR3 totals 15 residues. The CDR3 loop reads CASSLRESSGNTIYF. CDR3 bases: TGCGCCAGCAGCTTGCGCGAAAGCTCTGGAAACACCATATATTTT. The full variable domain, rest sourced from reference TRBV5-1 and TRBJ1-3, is KAGVTQTPRYLIKTRGQQVTLSCSPISGHRSVSWYQQTPGQGLQFLFEYFSETQRNKGNFPGRFSGRQFSNSRSEMNVSTLELGDSALYLCASSLRESSGNTIYFGEGSWLTVV.

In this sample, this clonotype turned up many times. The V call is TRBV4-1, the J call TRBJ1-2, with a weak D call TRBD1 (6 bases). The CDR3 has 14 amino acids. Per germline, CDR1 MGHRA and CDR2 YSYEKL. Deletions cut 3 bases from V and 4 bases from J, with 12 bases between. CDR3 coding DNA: TGCGCCAGCAGCCATCAAGGACAGTCCTATGGCTACACCTTC. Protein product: CASSHQGQSYGYTF.

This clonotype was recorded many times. CDR3 sequence (DNA): TGTGCCAGCAGTTACGGCCGTAGCGGCAGCTCCTACAATGAGCAGTTCTTC. Amino acids: CASSYGRSGSSYNEQFF. V gene TRBV6-6 combines with J gene TRBJ2-1, with D possibly being TRBD2 (6 bases). The germline CDR1 and CDR2 sequences are MNHNY and SVGAGI (reference sequence). The CDR3 consists of 17 residues. V lost 2 bases and J 0 bases, leaving 14 bases between the germline ends.

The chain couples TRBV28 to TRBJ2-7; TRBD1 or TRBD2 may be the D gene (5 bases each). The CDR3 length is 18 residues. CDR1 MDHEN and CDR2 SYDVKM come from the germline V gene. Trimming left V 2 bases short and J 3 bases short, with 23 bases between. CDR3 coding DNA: TGTGCCAGCAGTTTACGGCGGCAGGGACGCCTAAAAATCTACGAGCAGTACTTC. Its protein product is CASSLRRQGRLKIYEQYF.

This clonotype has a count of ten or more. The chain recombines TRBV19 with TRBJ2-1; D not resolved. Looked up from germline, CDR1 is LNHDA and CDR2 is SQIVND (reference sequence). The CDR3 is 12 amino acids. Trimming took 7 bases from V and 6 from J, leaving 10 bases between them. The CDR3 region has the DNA TGTGCCAGTATGTCGCCCACCAATGAGCAGTTCTTC. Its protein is CASMSPTNEQFF.

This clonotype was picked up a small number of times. DNA of the CDR3: TGTGCCAGCAGCTTAAGTCCGTCGGACATTCAGTACTTC. The encoded protein is CASSLSPSDIQYF. This chain links TRBV7-3 with TRBJ2-4; D gene ambiguous. V was shortened by 1 base and J by 8 bases, with 9 bases between the two germline ends. Germline V gives CDR1 SGHTA, CDR2 FQGTGA. The CDR3 is 13 amino acids.

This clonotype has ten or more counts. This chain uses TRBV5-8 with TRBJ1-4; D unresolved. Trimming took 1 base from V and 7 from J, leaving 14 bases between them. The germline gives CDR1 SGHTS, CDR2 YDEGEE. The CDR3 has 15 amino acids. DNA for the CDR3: TGTGCCAGCAGCTTGAACCAGGCTGGGAGTGAAAAACTGTTTTTT. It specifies CASSLNQAGSEKLFF. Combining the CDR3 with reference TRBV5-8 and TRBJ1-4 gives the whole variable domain EAGVTQSPTHLIKTRGQQATLRCSPISGHTSVYWYQQALGLGLQFLLWYDEGEERNRGNFPPRFSGRQFPNYSSELNVNALELEDSALYLCASSLNQAGSEKLFFGSGTQLSVL.

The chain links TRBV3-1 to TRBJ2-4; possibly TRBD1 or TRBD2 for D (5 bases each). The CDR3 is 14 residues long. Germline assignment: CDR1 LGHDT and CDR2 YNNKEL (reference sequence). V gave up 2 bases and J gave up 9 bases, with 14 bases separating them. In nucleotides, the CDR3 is TGTGCCAGCAGCCAAAGATCCCGTGGGGGCATTCAGTACTTC. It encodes CASSQRSRGGIQYF.

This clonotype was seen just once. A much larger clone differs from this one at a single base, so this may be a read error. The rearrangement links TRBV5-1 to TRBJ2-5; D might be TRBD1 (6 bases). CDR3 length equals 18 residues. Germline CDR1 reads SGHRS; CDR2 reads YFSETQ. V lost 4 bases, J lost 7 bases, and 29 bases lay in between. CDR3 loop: CASSQGQTGFLNKGTQYF. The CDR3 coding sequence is TGCGCCAGCAGCCAAGGACAGACCGGGTTCCTTAACAAAGGGACCCAGTACTTC.

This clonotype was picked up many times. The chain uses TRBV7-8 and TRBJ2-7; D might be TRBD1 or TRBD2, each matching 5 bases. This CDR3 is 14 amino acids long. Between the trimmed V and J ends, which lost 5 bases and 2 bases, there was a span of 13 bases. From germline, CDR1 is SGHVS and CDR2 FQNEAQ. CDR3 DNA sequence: TGTGCCAGCAGCCCCCGGGGCAGAACCTACGAGCAGTACTTC. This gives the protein CASSPRGRTYEQYF.

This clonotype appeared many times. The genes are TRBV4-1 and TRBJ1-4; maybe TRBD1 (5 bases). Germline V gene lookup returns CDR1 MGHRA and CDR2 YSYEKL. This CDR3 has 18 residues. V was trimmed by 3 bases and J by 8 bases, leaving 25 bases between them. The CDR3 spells CASSHPGEGVETLEKLFF. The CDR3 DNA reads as TGCGCCAGCAGCCATCCCGGCGAAGGGGTAGAGACTCTGGAAAAACTGTTTTTT.

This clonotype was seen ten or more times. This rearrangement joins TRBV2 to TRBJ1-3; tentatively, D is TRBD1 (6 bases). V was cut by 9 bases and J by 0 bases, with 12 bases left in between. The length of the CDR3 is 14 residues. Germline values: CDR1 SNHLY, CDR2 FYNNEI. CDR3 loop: CASNRASSGNTIYF. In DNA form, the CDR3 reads TGTGCCAGTAACAGGGCCAGCTCTGGAAACACCATATATTTT.

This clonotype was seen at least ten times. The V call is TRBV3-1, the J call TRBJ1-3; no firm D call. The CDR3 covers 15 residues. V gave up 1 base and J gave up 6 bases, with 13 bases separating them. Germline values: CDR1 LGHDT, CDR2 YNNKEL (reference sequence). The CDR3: CASSQAPAPLNTIYF. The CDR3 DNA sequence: TGTGCCAGCAGCCAAGCCCCGGCCCCACTAAACACCATATATTTT. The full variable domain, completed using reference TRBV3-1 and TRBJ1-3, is DTAVSQTPKYLVTQMGNDKSIKCEQNLGHDTMYWYKQDSKKFLKIMFSYNNKELIINETVPNRFSPKSPDKAHLNLHINSLELGDSAVYFCASSQAPAPLNTIYFGEGSWLTVV.

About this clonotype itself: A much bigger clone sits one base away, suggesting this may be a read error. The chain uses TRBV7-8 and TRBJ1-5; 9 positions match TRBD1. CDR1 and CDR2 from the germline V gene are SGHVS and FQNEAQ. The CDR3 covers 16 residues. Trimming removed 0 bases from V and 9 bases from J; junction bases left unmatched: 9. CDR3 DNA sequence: TGTGCCAGCAGCTTAGCGCCGGACAGGGGAGGTCCGCCCCAGCATTTT. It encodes CASSLAPDRGGPPQHF. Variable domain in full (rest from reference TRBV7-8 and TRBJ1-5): GAGVSQSPRYKVAKRGQDVALRCDPISGHVSLFWYQQALGQGPEFLTYFQNEAQLDKSGLPSDRFFAERPEGSVSTLKIQRTQQEDSAVYLCASSLAPDRGGPPQHFGDGTRLSIL.

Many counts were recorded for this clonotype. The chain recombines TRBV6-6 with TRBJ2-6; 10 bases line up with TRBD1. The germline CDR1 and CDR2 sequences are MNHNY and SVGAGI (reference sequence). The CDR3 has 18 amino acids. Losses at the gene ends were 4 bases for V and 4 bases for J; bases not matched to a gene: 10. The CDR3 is CASSLLGQGGSGANVLTF. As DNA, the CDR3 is TGTGCCAGCAGTTTACTTGGACAGGGGGGGTCCGGGGCCAACGTCCTGACTTTC.

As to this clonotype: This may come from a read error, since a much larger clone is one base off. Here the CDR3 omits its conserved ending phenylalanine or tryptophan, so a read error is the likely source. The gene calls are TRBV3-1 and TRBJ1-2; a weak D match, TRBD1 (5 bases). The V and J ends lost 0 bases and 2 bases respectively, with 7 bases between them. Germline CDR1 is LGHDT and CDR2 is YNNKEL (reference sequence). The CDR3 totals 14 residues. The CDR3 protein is CASSQDQGNYGYTL. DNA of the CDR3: TGTGCCAGCAGCCAAGACCAGGGAAACTATGGCTACACCCTC.

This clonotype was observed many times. CDR3 residues: CASSFSGLSTDTQYF. CDR3 DNA: TGTGCCAGCAGCTTTTCGGGACTAAGCACAGATACGCAGTATTTT. The chain couples TRBV11-2 to TRBJ2-3, with 7 bases that match TRBD2. J gave up 0 bases and V 3 bases, and 3 bases lay outside the gene matches. CDR1 is SGHAT and CDR2 is FQNNGV in the germline V gene. This CDR3 contains 15 residues.

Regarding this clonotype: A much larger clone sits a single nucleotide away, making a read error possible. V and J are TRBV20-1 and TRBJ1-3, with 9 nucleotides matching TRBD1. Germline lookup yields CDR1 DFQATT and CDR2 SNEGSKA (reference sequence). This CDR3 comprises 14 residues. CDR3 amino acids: CSAPGTGSADTVYF. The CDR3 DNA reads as TGCAGTGCACCCGGGACAGGGAGCGCGGACACCGTATATTTT.

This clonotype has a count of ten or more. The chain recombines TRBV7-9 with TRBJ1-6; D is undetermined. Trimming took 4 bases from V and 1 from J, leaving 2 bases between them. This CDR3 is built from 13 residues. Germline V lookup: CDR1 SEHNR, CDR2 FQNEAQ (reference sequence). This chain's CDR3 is CASSSSYNSPLHF. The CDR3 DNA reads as TGTGCCAGCAGCTCATCCTATAATTCACCCCTCCACTTT.

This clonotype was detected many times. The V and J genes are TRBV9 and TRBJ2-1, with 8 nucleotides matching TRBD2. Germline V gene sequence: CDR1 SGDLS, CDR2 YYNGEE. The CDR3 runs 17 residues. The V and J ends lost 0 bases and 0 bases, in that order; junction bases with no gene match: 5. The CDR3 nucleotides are TGTGCCAGCAGCGTAGCAGTCCGGGGGGGCTCCTACAATGAGCAGTTCTTC. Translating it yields CASSVAVRGGSYNEQFF.